Included here is one T cell receptor (beta chain) sequence, with context. The data derive from a study of T cell repertoires in cytomegalovirus infection. TCRdb fed the reads into MiXCR, producing one record per CDR3 protein. The table shows fewer than 350,000 distinct CDR3 sequences, with around a tenth occurring only once. The CDR3 is made up of 13 amino acids. Trimming pared 5 bases from V and 8 bases from J, leaving 13 bases between. CDR1 and CDR2 (germline): SEHNR, FQNEAQ (reference sequence). The rearrangement links TRBV7-9 to TRBJ1-3; D is ambiguous. The source material was PBMCs. The TCR comes from a human donor in good health (CMV status not recorded). Some clones in this sample may be carry-over from other donors' samples. This chain's CDR3 is CASSLVQSDTIYF. CDR3 in DNA: TGTGCCAGCAGCCTCGTTCAGTCGGACACCATATATTTT. The full variable domain, in which reference TRBV7-9 and TRBJ1-3 provide the parts outside the CDR3, is DTGVSQNPRHKITKRGQNVTFRCDPISEHNRLYWYRQTLGQGPEFLTYFQNEAQLEKSRLLSDRFSAERPKGSFSTLEIQRTEQGDSAMYLCASSLVQSDTIYFGEGSWLTVV.